These T cell receptor beta chains were read from a single sample in a study of shared clonotypes between healthy human individuals. Here immunoSEQ multiplex PCR was the method, and the copy in TCRdb shows in-frame clones only, minus some. The sample shows around 750,000 clones, around two thirds of them seen only once. The specimen was memory CD4+ T cells sorted from blood. All receptors derive from a woman younger than 45 in good health. CDR3s include the opening cysteine and the closing phenylalanine or tryptophan. The D gene is left open where the match is weak. The listing skips clone size in some rows; elsewhere it reads once, few, many or a size class.

V gene	D gene	J gene	CDR3 length	clone size	CDR3 protein	CDR3 DNA
TRBV6-6	TRBD1	TRBJ1-2	16	NA	CASSYSGQGMIYGYTF	TGTGCCAGCAGTTACTCCGGACAGGGGATGATCTATGGCTACACCTTC
TRBV29-1	NA	TRBJ2-5	12	few	CSVGALQETQYF	TGCAGCGTAGGGGCCCTTCAAGAGACCCAGTACTTC
TRBV29-1	TRBD1	TRBJ1-2	12	NA	CSAGTGDYGYTF	TGCAGCGCCGGAACAGGGGACTATGGCTACACCTTC
TRBV7-2	NA	TRBJ1-5	13	NA	CASTTHPNQPQHF	TGTGCCAGCACCACACACCCAAATCAGCCCCAGCATTTT
TRBV19	TRBD1	TRBJ1-2	14	NA	CASSGTGGNYGYTF	TGTGCCAGTAGTGGGACAGGGGGTAACTATGGCTACACCTTC
TRBV28	NA	TRBJ2-3	15	NA	CASSLLGTPTDTQYF	TGTGCCAGCAGTTTATTAGGGACCCCAACAGATACGCAGTATTTT
TRBV7-6	TRBD1	TRBJ2-3	15	NA	CASSLTGQGADTQYF	TGTGCCAGCAGCTTAACGGGACAGGGGGCAGATACGCAGTATTTT
TRBV13	NA	TRBJ2-7	12	NA	CASSSMSYEQYF	TGTGCCAGCAGCTCCATGTCCTACGAGCAGTACTTC
TRBV6-1	TRBD1	TRBJ2-7	14	NA	CASSRQGARYEQYF	TGTGCCAGCAGTAGACAGGGGGCTCGGTACGAGCAGTACTTC
TRBV9	TRBD2	TRBJ2-3	16	NA	CASSVQSSGSEDTQYF	TGTGCCAGCAGCGTACAGAGTAGCGGGAGTGAAGATACGCAGTATTTT
TRBV7-2	NA	TRBJ2-7	14	NA	CASSQIGVLHEQYF	TGTGCCAGCAGCCAGATCGGGGTCCTCCACGAGCAGTACTTC
TRBV7-9	NA	TRBJ2-3	16	once	CASSLSRDPGTDTQYF	TGTGCCAGCAGCTTAAGTCGAGACCCAGGCACAGATACGCAGTATTTT
TRBV7-2	TRBD2	TRBJ2-5	13	NA	CATKLAGQETQYF	TGTGCCACCAAACTAGCGGGCCAAGAGACCCAGTACTTC
TRBV4-1	NA	TRBJ1-2	14	NA	CASSQDRSDYGYTF	TGCGCCAGCAGCCAAGATCGATCGGACTATGGCTACACCTTC
TRBV19	NA	TRBJ1-1	15	few	CASSARSNYYTEAFF	TGTGCCAGTAGCGCCCGATCCAATTACTACACTGAAGCTTTCTTT
TRBV7-3	TRBD1	TRBJ1-5	15	NA	CASSTQGYRNQPQHF	TGTGCCAGCAGCACACAGGGGTATCGCAATCAGCCCCAGCATTTT
TRBV28	NA	TRBJ2-1	13	NA	CASSLDRRHEQFF	TGTGCCAGCAGTTTAGATCGGAGGCATGAGCAGTTCTTC
TRBV28	TRBD2	TRBJ2-5	13	many	CASSLGTRETQYF	TGTGCCAGCAGTTTAGGGACTAGAGAGACCCAGTACTTC
TRBV28	NA	TRBJ1-1	13	NA	CASSVTENTEAFF	TGTGCCAGCAGTGTGACGGAGAACACTGAAGCTTTCTTT
TRBV7-9	NA	TRBJ2-1	15	NA	CASSLTGAPRGEQFF	TGTGCCAGCAGCTTAACTGGGGCCCCCCGAGGTGAGCAGTTCTTC
TRBV1	NA	TRBJ2-1	17	NA	CTSSPDRQDQQPNEQFF	TGCACCAGCAGCCCCGACCGCCAAGATCAGCAACCCAATGAGCAGTTCTTC
TRBV7-2	NA	TRBJ2-7	14	NA	CASSLLTVSYEQYF	TGTGCCAGCAGCTTACTCACAGTCTCCTACGAGCAGTACTTC
TRBV18	NA	TRBJ1-1	15	NA	CASSRNTGVGTEAFF	TGTGCCAGCTCACGTAACACGGGTGTGGGGACTGAAGCTTTCTTT
TRBV25-1	NA	TRBJ2-5	12	many	CASSQGQETQYF	TGTGCCAGCAGTCAAGGCCAAGAGACCCAGTACTTC
TRBV2	NA	TRBJ2-1	14	NA	CASSEASRDNEQFF	TGTGCCAGCAGTGAAGCCAGCCGGGACAATGAGCAGTTCTTC
TRBV23-1	NA	TRBJ2-1	15	NA	CASSPPPGIYNEQFF	TGCGCCAGCAGTCCCCCCCCAGGCATCTACAATGAGCAGTTCTTC
TRBV6-1	NA	TRBJ2-7	12	NA	CASSESIYEQYF	TGTGCCAGCAGTGAATCGATATACGAGCAGTACTTC
TRBV7-2	NA	TRBJ2-3	12	NA	CASSSSGDTQYF	TGTGCCAGCAGCTCCTCGGGAGATACGCAGTATTTT
TRBV29-1	NA	TRBJ2-2	14	NA	CSVEEGRIGGELFF	TGCAGCGTTGAAGAAGGCAGGATAGGCGGGGAGCTGTTTTTT
TRBV19	NA	TRBJ1-1	13	once	CASSIGSNTEAFF	TGTGCCAGTAGTATTGGGTCGAACACTGAAGCTTTCTTT
TRBV5-1	TRBD1	TRBJ2-2	15	NA	CASSLRDRPTGELFF	TGCGCCAGCAGCCTCCGGGACAGGCCCACCGGGGAGCTGTTTTTT
TRBV5-4	NA	TRBJ2-7	13	once	CASSPQDGYEQYF	TGTGCCAGCAGCCCTCAGGACGGCTACGAGCAGTACTTC
TRBV15	TRBD2	TRBJ2-7	15	NA	CATSREQAGTSEQYF	TGTGCCACCAGCAGAGAGCAAGCGGGGACTTCCGAGCAGTACTTC
TRBV5-1	NA	TRBJ2-5	14	NA	CASSLGPSEETQYF	TGCGCCAGCAGCTTGGGTCCTAGTGAAGAGACCCAGTACTTC
TRBV28	NA	TRBJ1-2	13	NA	CASSLSGAYGYTF	TGTGCCAGCAGTTTATCAGGGGCCTATGGCTACACCTTC